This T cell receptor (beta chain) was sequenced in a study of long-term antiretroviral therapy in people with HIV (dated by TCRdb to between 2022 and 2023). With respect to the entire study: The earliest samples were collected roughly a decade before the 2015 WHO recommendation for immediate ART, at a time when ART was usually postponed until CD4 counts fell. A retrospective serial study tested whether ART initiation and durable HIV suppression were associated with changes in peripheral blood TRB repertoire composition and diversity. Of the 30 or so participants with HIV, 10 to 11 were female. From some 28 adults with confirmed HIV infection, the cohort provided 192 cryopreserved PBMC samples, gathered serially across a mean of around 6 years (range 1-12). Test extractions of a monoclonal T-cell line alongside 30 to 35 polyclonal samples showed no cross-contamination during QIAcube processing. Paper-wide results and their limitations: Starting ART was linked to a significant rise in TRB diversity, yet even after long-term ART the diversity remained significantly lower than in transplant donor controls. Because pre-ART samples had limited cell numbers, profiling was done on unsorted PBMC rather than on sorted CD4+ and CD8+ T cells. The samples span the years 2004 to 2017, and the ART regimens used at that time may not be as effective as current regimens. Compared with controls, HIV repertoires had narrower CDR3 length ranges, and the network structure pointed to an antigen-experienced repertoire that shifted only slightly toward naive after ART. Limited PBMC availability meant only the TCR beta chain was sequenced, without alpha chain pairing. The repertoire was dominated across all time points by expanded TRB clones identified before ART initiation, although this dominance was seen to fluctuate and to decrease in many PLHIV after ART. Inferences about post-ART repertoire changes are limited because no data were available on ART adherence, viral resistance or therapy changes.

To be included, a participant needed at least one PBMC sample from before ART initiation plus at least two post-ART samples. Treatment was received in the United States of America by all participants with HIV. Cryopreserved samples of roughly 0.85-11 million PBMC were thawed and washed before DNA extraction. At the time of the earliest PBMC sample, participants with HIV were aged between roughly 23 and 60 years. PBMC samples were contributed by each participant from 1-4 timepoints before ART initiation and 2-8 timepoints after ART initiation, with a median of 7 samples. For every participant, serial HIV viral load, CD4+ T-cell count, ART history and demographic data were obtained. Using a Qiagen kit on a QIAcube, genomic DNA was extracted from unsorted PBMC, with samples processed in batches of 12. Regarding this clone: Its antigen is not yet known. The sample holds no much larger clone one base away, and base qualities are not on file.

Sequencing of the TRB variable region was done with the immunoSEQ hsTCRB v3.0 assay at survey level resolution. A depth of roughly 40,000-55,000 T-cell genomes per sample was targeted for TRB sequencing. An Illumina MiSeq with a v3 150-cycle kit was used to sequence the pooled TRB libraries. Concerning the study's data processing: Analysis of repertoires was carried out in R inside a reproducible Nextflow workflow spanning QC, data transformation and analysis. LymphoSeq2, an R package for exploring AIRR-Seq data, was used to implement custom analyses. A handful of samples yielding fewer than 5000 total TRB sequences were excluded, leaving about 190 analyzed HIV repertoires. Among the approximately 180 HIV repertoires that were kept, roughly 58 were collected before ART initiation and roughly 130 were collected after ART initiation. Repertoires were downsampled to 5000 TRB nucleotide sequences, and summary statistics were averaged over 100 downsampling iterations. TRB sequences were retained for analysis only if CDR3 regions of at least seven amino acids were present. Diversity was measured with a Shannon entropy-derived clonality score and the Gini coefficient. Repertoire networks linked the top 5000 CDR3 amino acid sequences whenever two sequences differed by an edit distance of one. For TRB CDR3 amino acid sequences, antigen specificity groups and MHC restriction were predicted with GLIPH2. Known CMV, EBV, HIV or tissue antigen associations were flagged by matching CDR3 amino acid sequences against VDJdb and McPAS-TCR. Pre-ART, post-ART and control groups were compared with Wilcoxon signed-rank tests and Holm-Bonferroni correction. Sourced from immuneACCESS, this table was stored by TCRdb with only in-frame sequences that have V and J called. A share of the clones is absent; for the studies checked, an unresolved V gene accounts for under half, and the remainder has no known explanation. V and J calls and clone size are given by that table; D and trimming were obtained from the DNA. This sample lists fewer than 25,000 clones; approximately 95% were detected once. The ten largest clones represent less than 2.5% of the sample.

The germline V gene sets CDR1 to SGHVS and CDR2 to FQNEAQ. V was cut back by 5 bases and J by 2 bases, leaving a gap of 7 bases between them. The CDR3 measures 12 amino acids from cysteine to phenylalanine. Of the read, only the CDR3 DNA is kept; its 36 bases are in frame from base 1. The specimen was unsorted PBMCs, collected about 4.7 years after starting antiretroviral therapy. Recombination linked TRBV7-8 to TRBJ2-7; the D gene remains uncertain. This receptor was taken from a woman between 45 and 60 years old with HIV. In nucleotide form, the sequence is TGTGCCAGCAGCCTAATAGCCTACGAGCAGTACTTC. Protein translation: CASSLIAYEQYF.